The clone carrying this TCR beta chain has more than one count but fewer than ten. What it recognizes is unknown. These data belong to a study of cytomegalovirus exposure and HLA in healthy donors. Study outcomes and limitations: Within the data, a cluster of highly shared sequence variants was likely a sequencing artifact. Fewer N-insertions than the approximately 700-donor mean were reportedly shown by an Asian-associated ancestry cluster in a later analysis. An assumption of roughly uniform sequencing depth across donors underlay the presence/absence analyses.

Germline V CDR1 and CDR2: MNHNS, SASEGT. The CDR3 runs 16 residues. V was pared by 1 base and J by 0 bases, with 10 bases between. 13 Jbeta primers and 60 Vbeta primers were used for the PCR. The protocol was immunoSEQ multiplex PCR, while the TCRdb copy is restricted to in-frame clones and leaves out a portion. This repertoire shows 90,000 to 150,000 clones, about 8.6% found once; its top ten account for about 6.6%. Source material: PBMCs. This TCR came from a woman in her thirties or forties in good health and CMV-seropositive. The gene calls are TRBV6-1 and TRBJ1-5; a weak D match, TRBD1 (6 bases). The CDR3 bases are TGTGCCAGCAGTGAAGTCACAGGGTTTAGCAATCAGCCCCAGCATTTT. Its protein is CASSEVTGFSNQPQHF.